This TCR beta chain came from a study of PD-1 blockade in classical Hodgkin lymphoma. Regarding this clone: The target antigen is unknown.

The time point is: cycle 4 day 1 (C4D1), after less than seven weeks of nivolumab. Every patient had relapsed following autologous stem cell transplantation, and cohorts differed in brentuximab vedotin exposure. Complete response, partial response or progressive disease constituted the best response categories observed. This CDR3 has 13 residues. Trimming shortened V by 0 bases and J by 9 bases, and 9 bases separated the two germline ends. The V gene's germline CDR1 is SEHNR and CDR2 FQNEAQ (reference sequence). Clones were read by immunoSEQ multiplex PCR, and TCRdb kept only the in-frame ones, dropping some. The sample lists 100,000 or so clones, approximately 90% occurring once. Study-wide results and limits: Nothing has yet pinned down what causes the repertoire differences, possibly disease activity or prior therapy.

The TCR sequence derives from a human donor with classical Hodgkin lymphoma. The chain couples TRBV7-9 to TRBJ2-1, with TRBD2 as a possible D gene (6 bases). The sequenced sample was peripheral blood mononuclear cells (PBMCs), obtained before the fourth cycle of nivolumab. CDR3 DNA sequence: TGTGCCAGCAGCTTAGCCTTCGGGAGTGAGCAGTTCTTC. This sequence encodes CASSLAFGSEQFF.